Detailed here is one T cell receptor (beta chain). Its antigen is currently not known. No base-level quality is on record; no much larger clone is a single base apart. Library construction relied on the immunoSEQ multiplex PCR assay. Drawn from immuneACCESS, this table holds only the in-frame rearrangements with V and J called that TCRdb kept. Clones are partly lost; checked studies trace under half to an unresolved V gene and leave the rest unexplained. For this sample the table gives approximately 29,000 clones, of which approximately 88% were detected only once. Less than 6% of the sample goes to the ten largest clones. Repertoires were sampled repeatedly over the course of chemoradiotherapy, so clonal expansion could be followed in the tumor microenvironment. The source of the sample is a study of chemoradiotherapy in HPV16-positive cancers (dated by TCRdb to about 2022). Concerning the study at large: Functional T-cell assays on cells from two HPV16-positive patients defined candidate HPV-specific T-cell clones and common TCR motifs. The study set out to ask whether T-cell immunity against the HPV oncoproteins E6 and E7 changes over the course of chemoradiotherapy and whether that immunity affects survival. Next, the candidate HPV-specific TCRs and motifs were followed in TCR repertoires from around 91 patients with HPV-related cancers.

Overall study results and their limits: Expansion of candidate HPV-specific clones and E7-related TCR motifs was observed in the tumor microenvironment during treatment, whereas no such expansion was observed for non-HPV-specific T cells. The functional definition of HPV-specific T cells came from only a couple of HPV16-positive patients, and the survival association was reported for HPV16-positive patients. Among HPV16-positive patients, expansion of HPV-responsive T cells during chemoradiotherapy was associated with better recurrence-free survival.

CDR1 SNHLY and CDR2 FYNNEI were looked up in the germline V gene. The CDR3 holds 14 amino acids from the cysteine to the phenylalanine. The only DNA kept is the CDR3, 42 bases in frame from the first base. V is trimmed back by 6 bases and J by 4 bases, and the junction contains 3 bases that no gene match accounts for. The starting material was blood, obtained from a patient who underwent chemoradiotherapy. The V gene is TRBV2 and the J gene is TRBJ2-1, with 10 central nucleotides matching TRBD1. The source is a human donor with HPV-associated anogenital cancer. The DNA sequence follows: TGTGCCAGCAGGGACAGGGGGTTATACAATGAGCAGTTCTTC. Translated, this is CASRDRGLYNEQFF.